Given below is one TCR beta chain in context. These data belong to a study of control samples from healthy donors and cancer patients. After removal of 0 bases from V and 5 bases from J, the junction contained 17 bases not matched to a gene. The CDR3 has 19 amino acids. Germline CDR1 is GTSNPN and CDR2 is SVGIG (reference sequence). Measured with immunoSEQ multiplex PCR; TCRdb has only the in-frame clones, and not every one. The data show 75,000 to 95,000 clones, 84% seen once. Sequenced material: PBMCs. This clonotype was obtained from a man between 65 and 85 years old with lung cancer. V is TRBV30 and J is TRBJ1-4, with 8 bases that match TRBD1. This CDR3 reads CAWSVILRWQGASNEKLFF. As DNA, the CDR3 is TGTGCCTGGAGTGTGATCCTACGTTGGCAGGGGGCCAGCAATGAAAAACTGTTTTTT. Supplemented by reference TRBV30 and TRBJ1-4, the full variable domain reads SQTIHQWPATLVQPVGSPLSLECTVEGTSNPNLYWYRQAAGRGLQLLFYSVGIGQISSEVPQNLSASRPQDRQFILSSKKLLLSDSGFYLCAWSVILRWQGASNEKLFFGSGTQLSVL.